This T cell receptor (beta chain) was obtained from a study of blood T cell repertoires in COVID-19. Clones were sequenced by immunoSEQ multiplex PCR, and TCRdb holds only the in-frame ones, with some missing. The repertoire holds approximately 140,000 clones, with around 87% as singletons. Between the trimmed V and J ends, which lost 0 bases and 8 bases, there was a span of 7 bases. Germline-derived CDR1 and CDR2 are ENHRY and SYGVKD. This CDR3 has 13 amino acids. The chain recombines TRBV10-3 with TRBJ1-4, with D unclear. Sample: PBMCs or T cells enriched from blood (not recorded which). The sequence came from a woman aged 25-40 years with acute COVID-19. DNA for the CDR3: TGTGCCATCAGTGAGTCGCTCGGGGAAAAACTGTTTTTT. Protein product: CAISESLGEKLFF.